Below, 10 T cell receptor beta chains from the same sample are listed, as sequenced in a study of B cell selection in AIRE deficiency. Regulatory T cells were sorted as CD4+CD25hiCD127low/negative cells. TCRdb keeps only in-frame clones here, not all; method: immunoSEQ multiplex PCR. Of about 19,000 clones listed, about 92% are singletons. Material: CD4+CD25+ Tregs sorted from PBMCs. All receptors come from a human donor in good health.

This sequence joins TRBV29-1 and TRBJ1-1; D is possibly TRBD1 (5 bases). The CDR3 is 15 amino acids. CDR1 and CDR2 (germline): SQVTM, ANQGSEA. V lost 0 bases and J lost 3, with 14 bases in between. Here the CDR3 DNA reads TGCAGCGTTGAAGAATGGCGGGTCAGGGACACTGAAGCTTTCTTT. Translated, it gives CSVEEWRVRDTEAFF.

J is TRBJ2-1 and V is TRBV13, with TRBD2 matching over 9 bases. Trimming cost V 5 bases and J 3 bases; bases outside gene matches: 2. The germline CDR1 and CDR2 sequences are PRHDT and FYEKMQ (reference sequence). The CDR3 spans 14 residues. CDR3 in DNA: TGTGCCAGCAGCCTAGCGGGATACTACAATGAGCAGTTCTTC. As protein: CASSLAGYYNEQFF.

The chain links TRBV9 to TRBJ2-1; 10 nucleotides agree with TRBD1. Germline lookup yields CDR1 SGDLS and CDR2 YYNGEE. V lost 4 bases and J lost 5; bases outside the gene matches: 9. This CDR3 is 16 amino acids long. The CDR3 loop is CASSRQGALGNNEQFF. The CDR3 coding sequence is TGTGCCAGCAGCCGACAGGGGGCATTGGGTAACAATGAGCAGTTCTTC.

The chain uses TRBV19 and TRBJ2-5; D possibly corresponds to TRBD2 (5 bases). Germline V gives CDR1 LNHDA, CDR2 SQIVND (reference sequence). The V end lost 6 bases, the J end lost 1 base, and 21 bases lay between the germline ends. This CDR3 contains 17 residues. The CDR3 nucleotides are TGTGCCAGTAGCCCCCCCGGGCGGGTCTTTGGCCAAGAGACCCAGTACTTC. It translates to CASSPPGRVFGQETQYF.

The chain has TRBV27 and TRBJ2-4; 10 bases map to TRBD1. CDR3 size: 16 residues. Germline loops: CDR1 MNHEY, CDR2 SMNVEV (reference sequence). J gave up 3 bases and V 8 bases, and 10 bases lay outside the gene matches. The CDR3 reads CASSWTGGFGKNIQYF. The CDR3 coding sequence is TGTGCCAGCTCGTGGACAGGGGGGTTTGGCAAAAACATTCAGTACTTC.

The chain joins TRBV6-6 to TRBJ1-4, with D possibly matching TRBD1 (5 bases). The ends were cut back, 2 bases at V and 3 bases at J, with 7 bases in the middle. The CDR3 spans 14 residues. Germline-derived CDR1 and CDR2 are MNHNY and SVGAGI (reference sequence). CDR3 coding DNA: TGTGCCAGCAGTTACGGAGGGGCTAATGAAAAACTGTTTTTT. Its translation is CASSYGGANEKLFF.

This clone has a single count. The CDR3 here is CASSSRPTSGTFTGELFF. CDR3 DNA sequence: TGTGCCAGCAGCTCACGGCCTACTAGCGGGACCTTCACCGGGGAGCTGTTTTTT. The rearrangement uses TRBV7-2 and TRBJ2-2; the match to TRBD2 covers 10 bases. Trimming took 4 bases from V and 4 from J; bases not matched to a gene: 12. CDR3 size: 18 residues. CDR1 SGHTA and CDR2 FQGNSA come from the germline V gene.

The chain combines TRBV5-1 with TRBJ2-2; weak D call: TRBD1 (5 bases). Germline CDR1 reads SGHRS; CDR2 reads YFSETQ. With 0 bases removed from V and 6 bases from J, the gap between germline ends came to 12 bases. The CDR3 runs to 15 residues. The CDR3 coding sequence is TGCGCCAGCAGCTTGGTAGCAGGGTATTCCGGGGAGCTGTTTTTT. Translated, it gives CASSLVAGYSGELFF. The full variable domain, rest sourced from reference TRBV5-1 and TRBJ2-2, is KAGVTQTPRYLIKTRGQQVTLSCSPISGHRSVSWYQQTPGQGLQFLFEYFSETQRNKGNFPGRFSGRQFSNSRSEMNVSTLELGDSALYLCASSLVAGYSGELFFGEGSRLTVL.

The gene calls are TRBV11-2 and TRBJ1-4; 9 bases agree with TRBD1. The CDR3 is 14 residues long. V was clipped by 5 bases and J by 3 bases; unmatched bases: 1. Germline V lookup: CDR1 SGHAT, CDR2 FQNNGV. The CDR3 is CASSRQGANEKLFF. DNA for the CDR3: TGTGCCAGCAGCAGACAGGGGGCTAATGAAAAACTGTTTTTT. The full variable domain, in which reference TRBV11-2 and TRBJ1-4 provide the parts outside the CDR3, is EAGVAQSPRYKIIEKRQSVAFWCNPISGHATLYWYQQILGQGPKLLIQFQNNGVVDDSQLPKDRFSAERLKGVDSTLKIQPAKLEDSAVYLCASSRQGANEKLFFGSGTQLSVL.

This clone has a single count. This chain uses TRBV7-2 with TRBJ2-2, with no clear D. V dropped 5 bases and J dropped 6 bases, with 10 bases sitting between them. From germline, CDR1 is SGHTA and CDR2 FQGNSA. CDR3 length: 13 amino acids. The CDR3 bases are TGTGCCAGCAGCAAGGGAAAGGCCGGGGAGCTGTTTTTT. The encoded protein is CASSKGKAGELFF.